This T cell receptor (beta chain) originates from a study of T cells in Graves' hyperthyroidism and ophthalmopathy. The germline V gene has CDR1 SNHLY and CDR2 FYNNEI. Trimming took 3 bases from V and 1 from J, leaving 9 bases between them. This CDR3 is built from 15 residues. This clonotype was picked up a small number of times. Using RNA transcripts as the source, TCR beta CDR3 regions were amplified. Carried out on the TCR CDR3, a first-round RT-PCR used the HTBI primer set. TCRdb re-analysed the multiplex PCR reads in MiXCR, keeping a single row per CDR3 protein. The data contain around 690,000 distinct CDR3 sequences, less than 25% of them singletons.

This clonotype was obtained from a man aged 25-45 years with Graves' ophthalmopathy. Sequences were obtained from blood. The rearrangement joins TRBV2 to TRBJ2-2; tentative D call: TRBD1 (6 bases). The CDR3 DNA reads TGTGCCAGCAGTGAGACAGGCATGAACACCGGGGAGCTGTTTTTT. It is translated as CASSETGMNTGELFF.